The rows below give T cell receptor beta chains drawn from one sample of a study of a mutant IDH1 vaccine in newly diagnosed glioma. Their target antigens are unknown. Repertoires were generated with immunoSEQ multiplex PCR, while TCRdb's copy carries only in-frame clones and drops some. The sample has 75,000 to 85,000 clones, about 91% seen once. The source material was PBMCs, sampled from a glioma patient whose treatment included an IDH1 peptide vaccine. These receptors came from a woman between 45 and 65 years old with glioma. CDR3s include the opening cysteine and the closing phenylalanine or tryptophan. The order of the fields is V gene, clone size, J gene, D gene, CDR3 DNA, CDR3 protein. A D gene is named only where the DNA matches it firmly. Only part of the rows carry a size: once, few, many, or a class if the clone is expanded.

v_gene: TRBV28
abundance: -
j_gene: TRBJ1-2
d_gene: -
CDR3nt: TGTGCCAGCATCCCTCTGGGACAAGGCTATGGCTACACCTTC
CDR3aa: CASIPLGQGYGYTF

v_gene: TRBV28
abundance: -
j_gene: TRBJ2-2
d_gene: TRBD2
CDR3nt: TGTGCCAGCAGTTTTAGCGGGACCGGGGAGCTGTTTTTT
CDR3aa: CASSFSGTGELFF

v_gene: TRBV10-3
abundance: -
j_gene: TRBJ2-5
d_gene: -
CDR3nt: TGTGCCATCAGGACCGGGACGACCCAGTACTTC
CDR3aa: CAIRTGTTQYF

v_gene: TRBV18
abundance: -
j_gene: TRBJ2-5
d_gene: TRBD1
CDR3nt: TGTGCCAGCTCACCCCCCGGACAGGGAGAGACCCAGTACTTC
CDR3aa: CASSPPGQGETQYF

v_gene: TRBV5-4
abundance: -
j_gene: TRBJ2-7
d_gene: -
CDR3nt: TGTGCCAGCAGCTTGGAATACGGGAGCTCCTACGAGCAGTACTTC
CDR3aa: CASSLEYGSSYEQYF

v_gene: TRBV7-2
abundance: -
j_gene: TRBJ2-7
d_gene: -
CDR3nt: TGTGCCAGCAGCTTAGGTCGCGGTAAGGACTACGAGCAGTACTTC
CDR3aa: CASSLGRGKDYEQYF

v_gene: TRBV7-2
abundance: -
j_gene: TRBJ2-7
d_gene: -
CDR3nt: TGTGCCAGCAGCCTCGACGGTTCGAGCTATTACGAGCAGTACTTC
CDR3aa: CASSLDGSSYYEQYF

v_gene: TRBV2
abundance: -
j_gene: TRBJ1-1
d_gene: -
CDR3nt: TGTGCCAGCACCGCCTTAGGATCGAACACTGAAGCTTTCTTT
CDR3aa: CASTALGSNTEAFF

v_gene: TRBV28
abundance: -
j_gene: TRBJ1-1
d_gene: -
CDR3nt: TGTGCCAGCACATCCGACCGGGACCTCTTCCTTCTGAACACTGAAGCTTTCTTT
CDR3aa: CASTSDRDLFLLNTEAFF

v_gene: TRBV28
abundance: -
j_gene: TRBJ2-1
d_gene: -
CDR3nt: TGTGCCAGCAGTTTGGCCAGGGGGGATTACAATGAGCAGTTCTTC
CDR3aa: CASSLARGDYNEQFF

v_gene: TRBV27
abundance: -
j_gene: TRBJ1-1
d_gene: TRBD1
CDR3nt: TGTGCCAGCAGTTTAATGCCCGGACAGGGTAGCACTGAAGCTTTCTTT
CDR3aa: CASSLMPGQGSTEAFF

v_gene: TRBV9
abundance: -
j_gene: TRBJ1-3
d_gene: -
CDR3nt: TGTGCCAGCAGCGTAGGTTCCGGGCCCGGAAACACCATATATTTT
CDR3aa: CASSVGSGPGNTIYF

v_gene: TRBV6-4
abundance: once
j_gene: TRBJ2-1
d_gene: TRBD1
CDR3nt: TGTGCCAGCAGTGACTCGGGACAGGGCTACAATGAGCAGTTCTTC
CDR3aa: CASSDSGQGYNEQFF

v_gene: TRBV6-5
abundance: -
j_gene: TRBJ1-4
d_gene: -
CDR3nt: TGTGCCAGCATGATAGGGGCCGCAACTAATGAAAAACTGTTTTTT
CDR3aa: CASMIGAATNEKLFF

v_gene: TRBV5-4
abundance: -
j_gene: TRBJ1-1
d_gene: TRBD1
CDR3nt: TGTGCCAGCAGCTTGGGACCCCGACAGGGGGCTGACACTGAAGCTTTCTTT
CDR3aa: CASSLGPRQGADTEAFF

v_gene: TRBV30
abundance: -
j_gene: TRBJ1-2
d_gene: -
CDR3nt: TGTGCCTGGAGTCTATCCTCGGTAAACTATGGCTACACCTTC
CDR3aa: CAWSLSSVNYGYTF

v_gene: TRBV9
abundance: -
j_gene: TRBJ2-7
d_gene: -
CDR3nt: TGTGCCAGCAGCGTAGGGGTGGGAGGGGGCTACGAGCAGTACTTC
CDR3aa: CASSVGVGGGYEQYF

v_gene: TRBV10-3
abundance: -
j_gene: TRBJ1-2
d_gene: -
CDR3nt: TGTGCCATCAGTGAGTCCTCAGCTAACTATGGCTACACCTTC
CDR3aa: CAISESSANYGYTF

v_gene: TRBV5-4
abundance: -
j_gene: TRBJ1-2
d_gene: -
CDR3nt: TGTGCCAGCAGCTTGTATAGGAGCTATGGCTACACCTTC
CDR3aa: CASSLYRSYGYTF

v_gene: TRBV28
abundance: -
j_gene: TRBJ1-4
d_gene: TRBD1
CDR3nt: TGTGCCAGCAGTGACCACAGGGGGCGAGGGGAAAAACTGTTTTTT
CDR3aa: CASSDHRGRGEKLFF

v_gene: TRBV19
abundance: -
j_gene: TRBJ2-5
d_gene: TRBD2
CDR3nt: TGTGCCAGTAGTATATCCTCGACTAGCGGGAGCGAGACCCAGTACTTC
CDR3aa: CASSISSTSGSETQYF

v_gene: TRBV7-2
abundance: -
j_gene: TRBJ2-7
d_gene: TRBD2
CDR3nt: TGTGCCAGCAGCTTAGGTGGGCTAGCGGGAGTGGAGCAGTACTTC
CDR3aa: CASSLGGLAGVEQYF

v_gene: TRBV2
abundance: -
j_gene: TRBJ2-7
d_gene: -
CDR3nt: TGTGCCAGCAGCCGGACACTCCTTCTCTCCTACGAGCAGTACTTC
CDR3aa: CASSRTLLLSYEQYF

v_gene: TRBV6-5
abundance: -
j_gene: TRBJ1-4
d_gene: TRBD1
CDR3nt: TGTGCCAGCAGTTACTCGACAGGGGACGAAAAACTGTTTTTT
CDR3aa: CASSYSTGDEKLFF

v_gene: TRBV5-1
abundance: -
j_gene: TRBJ2-3
d_gene: TRBD1
CDR3nt: TGCGCCAGCAGCCTCCGACAGGGGCACCCATGGAACACAGATACGCAGTATTTT
CDR3aa: CASSLRQGHPWNTDTQYF

v_gene: TRBV6-6
abundance: -
j_gene: TRBJ2-5
d_gene: -
CDR3nt: TGTGCCAGCAGTGACAGAGAAGAGACCCAGTACTTC
CDR3aa: CASSDREETQYF

v_gene: TRBV6-5
abundance: -
j_gene: TRBJ1-1
d_gene: -
CDR3nt: TGTGCCAGCAGTTACGGACAGCACACTGAAGCTTTCTTT
CDR3aa: CASSYGQHTEAFF

v_gene: TRBV5-6
abundance: -
j_gene: TRBJ1-5
d_gene: TRBD1
CDR3nt: TGTGCCAGCAGCTTGGCTCCGGGACAGGTAAATCAGCCCCAGCATTTT
CDR3aa: CASSLAPGQVNQPQHF

v_gene: TRBV5-4
abundance: -
j_gene: TRBJ2-2
d_gene: -
CDR3nt: TGTGCCAGCAGCTTCAACTACGGGGTTACCGGGGAGCTGTTTTTT
CDR3aa: CASSFNYGVTGELFF

v_gene: TRBV5-4
abundance: -
j_gene: TRBJ1-4
d_gene: -
CDR3nt: TGTGCCAGCAGCTTTAAGGGGACCGATGAAAAACTGTTTTTT
CDR3aa: CASSFKGTDEKLFF

v_gene: TRBV13
abundance: -
j_gene: TRBJ2-4
d_gene: -
CDR3nt: TGTGCCAGCACCACCCCGGGATCCCTTCAGTACTTC
CDR3aa: CASTTPGSLQYF

v_gene: TRBV30
abundance: -
j_gene: TRBJ2-5
d_gene: -
CDR3nt: TGTGCCTGGAGCCGAGAGAATCAGGAAGAGACCCAGTACTTC
CDR3aa: CAWSRENQEETQYF

v_gene: TRBV28
abundance: -
j_gene: TRBJ1-1
d_gene: -
CDR3nt: TGTGCCAGCAGTTTATGGGCCAAGGGCACTGAAGCTTTCTTT
CDR3aa: CASSLWAKGTEAFF

v_gene: TRBV9
abundance: -
j_gene: TRBJ2-1
d_gene: -
CDR3nt: TGTGCCAGCAGCGTAGCGGTGCACGCCTACAATGAGCAGTTCTTC
CDR3aa: CASSVAVHAYNEQFF

v_gene: TRBV5-1
abundance: -
j_gene: TRBJ2-7
d_gene: -
CDR3nt: TGCGCCAGCAGCTCGGAAGGACACCGTTCCTACGAGCAGTACTTC
CDR3aa: CASSSEGHRSYEQYF

v_gene: TRBV10-1
abundance: -
j_gene: TRBJ2-7
d_gene: -
CDR3nt: TGCGCCAGCGGGAACAGGACCTCCTACGAGCAGTACTTC
CDR3aa: CASGNRTSYEQYF

v_gene: TRBV9
abundance: -
j_gene: TRBJ2-3
d_gene: -
CDR3nt: TGTGCCAGCAGCGCGGCTGGAATAGACACAGATACGCAGTATTTT
CDR3aa: CASSAAGIDTDTQYF

v_gene: TRBV30
abundance: -
j_gene: TRBJ2-1
d_gene: TRBD2
CDR3nt: TGTGCCTGGAGCCCACCCAGCGGGGAGCGCGATGAGCAGTTCTTC
CDR3aa: CAWSPPSGERDEQFF

v_gene: TRBV12-5
abundance: -
j_gene: TRBJ2-1
d_gene: -
CDR3nt: TGTGCTAGTGGCCAATCTAACAGGGCCGAGCAGTTCTTC
CDR3aa: CASGQSNRAEQFF

v_gene: TRBV2
abundance: -
j_gene: TRBJ2-1
d_gene: -
CDR3nt: TGTGCCAGCAGTGTTATAACCGAGTTTAATGAGCAGTTCTTC
CDR3aa: CASSVITEFNEQFF

v_gene: TRBV27
abundance: once
j_gene: TRBJ2-5
d_gene: -
CDR3nt: TGTGCCAGCAGTTTAGCACACAGGGCACAAGAGCAGTACTTC
CDR3aa: CASSLAHRAQEQYF

v_gene: TRBV18
abundance: -
j_gene: TRBJ2-5
d_gene: -
CDR3nt: TGTGCCAGCTCACTTGGGACCTACCAAGAGACCCAGTACTTC
CDR3aa: CASSLGTYQETQYF

v_gene: TRBV7-9
abundance: -
j_gene: TRBJ2-1
d_gene: -
CDR3nt: TGTGCCAGCAGCTTCCTCGGGGGTAGTGGTGAGCAGTTCTTC
CDR3aa: CASSFLGGSGEQFF

v_gene: TRBV7-8
abundance: -
j_gene: TRBJ2-1
d_gene: -
CDR3nt: TGTGCCAGCAGCTATGGGGGGAACGAGCAGTTCTTC
CDR3aa: CASSYGGNEQFF

v_gene: TRBV18
abundance: -
j_gene: TRBJ2-1
d_gene: TRBD2
CDR3nt: TGTGCCAGCTCACCATTTGTGACTAGCGGGACCAATGAGCAGTTCTTC
CDR3aa: CASSPFVTSGTNEQFF

v_gene: TRBV9
abundance: -
j_gene: TRBJ2-4
d_gene: -
CDR3nt: TGTGCCAGCAGCGTAGGGGGCGCAACTAGGGCCAAAAACATTCAGTACTTC
CDR3aa: CASSVGGATRAKNIQYF

v_gene: TRBV28
abundance: -
j_gene: TRBJ1-5
d_gene: -
CDR3nt: TGTGCCAGCAGTTTTAATCAGCCCCAGCATTTT
CDR3aa: CASSFNQPQHF

v_gene: TRBV5-1
abundance: -
j_gene: TRBJ2-5
d_gene: -
CDR3nt: TGCGCCAGCAGCTTGAGGCCTAGCGAAGAGACCCAGTACTTC
CDR3aa: CASSLRPSEETQYF

v_gene: TRBV7-9
abundance: few
j_gene: TRBJ1-1
d_gene: -
CDR3nt: TGTGCCAGCAGCTTAACCCTCGCCCGAGGGGGCACTGAAGCTTTCTTT
CDR3aa: CASSLTLARGGTEAFF

v_gene: TRBV6-6
abundance: -
j_gene: TRBJ1-5
d_gene: -
CDR3nt: TGTGCCAGCAGTTCCCGGACTGGCGGGCGGCCCCAGCATTTT
CDR3aa: CASSSRTGGRPQHF

v_gene: TRBV5-1
abundance: -
j_gene: TRBJ1-2
d_gene: -
CDR3nt: TGCGCCAGCAGCGAGGGAGGGACGGGGCTTGTTAACTATGGCTACACCTTC
CDR3aa: CASSEGGTGLVNYGYTF

v_gene: TRBV5-1
abundance: -
j_gene: TRBJ1-4
d_gene: -
CDR3nt: TGCGCCAGCACCCCCGAAGGGGAGGGATATGAAAAACTGTTTTTT
CDR3aa: CASTPEGEGYEKLFF

v_gene: TRBV15
abundance: -
j_gene: TRBJ2-1
d_gene: TRBD1
CDR3nt: TGTGCCACCAGCAGAACGGACAGGGGGAATGAGCAGTTCTTC
CDR3aa: CATSRTDRGNEQFF